The source of this TCR beta chain is a study of cytomegalovirus exposure and HLA in healthy donors. Study-wide results and limits: When analyzed later, a missense DCLRE1C variant was found to be linked to TCR beta V- and J-gene trimming.

This CDR3 contains 15 residues. Germline values: CDR1 LGHNA, CDR2 YSLEER. Unmatched junction bases numbered 8, after V lost 5 bases and J lost 5 bases. PCR was performed using 60 Vbeta and 13 Jbeta primers. Sequenced by immunoSEQ multiplex PCR; TCRdb stores in-frame clones only, minus some. The table records under 100,000 clones, approximately 60% of them present only once. In the case of this clone: What it recognizes is unknown.

This chain links TRBV4-3 with TRBJ1-2; 10 bases agree with TRBD1. The clonotype comes from a woman aged 25 to 39 in good health and CMV-seropositive. Input material: PBMCs. The CDR3 is CASSAGQGNDYGYTF. CDR3 DNA: TGCGCCAGCAGCGCGGGACAGGGGAATGATTATGGCTACACCTTC.